This TCR beta chain was found in a study of cytomegalovirus exposure and HLA in healthy donors. The overall study: Caucasian-associated ancestry cluster membership applied to about 83% of some 400 genotyped donors. General observations from the study: CMV serostatus stood as the only immune exposure information on hand. Within the data, a cluster of highly shared sequence variants was likely a sequencing artifact.

The PCR employed 60 Vbeta primers together with 13 Jbeta primers. The assay was immunoSEQ multiplex PCR, and TCRdb's table has in-frame clones only and misses some. The table lists approximately 73,000 clones, about 75% of them singletons, with roughly 12% in the top ten. The V gene lost 7 bases and the J gene lost 7 bases, with 22 bases spanning the gap. This CDR3 contains 15 residues. Per the germline V gene, CDR1 is MDHEN and CDR2 is SYDVKM. Note on this clone: Antigen: not known.

This chain uses TRBV28 with TRBJ1-2, with a tentative D call TRBD1 (6 bases). The sequence was obtained from a man in his 70s in good health and CMV-seronegative. The specimen sequenced was PBMCs. CDR3 loop: CASTDPGAMLIGYTF. The CDR3 nucleotides read TGTGCCAGCACCGACCCAGGGGCTATGTTGATTGGCTACACCTTC.